A selection of T cell receptor beta chains follows, all from one sample in a study of CD8+CD57+ T cells in acquired aplastic anemia. TCRdb called the reads again in MiXCR, with one record for every CDR3 protein. This sample carries 150,000 to 200,000 distinct CDR3 sequences, 55% to 70% of them seen once, and the ten largest clones take around 46%. Sequencing input: sorted CD4+, CD8+, or CD8+CD57+ T cells (not recorded which) from PBMCs. Every receptor here comes from a human donor with severe aplastic anemia or a healthy control (not recorded which). The CDR3 runs from the conserved cysteine through the conserved F or W. D genes are given only for firm matches. Where a row states a size, it is once, few, many or the class of an expanded clone; other rows omit it.

j_call v_call d_call clone_size cdr3_aa cdr3_nt
TRBJ2-1 TRBV2 NA NA CASSERWTGSGQFF TGCGCCAGCAGTGAAAGGTGGACCGGTAGCGGGCAGTTCTTC
TRBJ2-1 TRBV19 NA NA CASSILGPTNEQFF TGTGCCAGTAGTATTCTGGGACCAACCAATGAGCAGTTCTTC
TRBJ1-6 TRBV2 TRBD1 NA CASRVGDREYNSPLHF TGTGCCAGCAGGGTTGGGGACAGGGAATATAATTCACCCCTCCACTTT
TRBJ2-3 TRBV19 NA NA CASSIGALGRATQYF TGTGCCAGTAGTATAGGCGCCCTGGGACGAGCTACGCAGTATTTT
TRBJ2-7 TRBV19 NA few CASSLSGRSYEQYF TGTGCCAGTAGTCTGTCGGGACGATCCTACGAGCAGTACTTC
TRBJ1-2 TRBV19 TRBD1 NA CASMGRQGAVYGYTF TGTGCCAGTATGGGGAGACAGGGGGCGGTGTATGGCTACACCTTC
TRBJ1-2 TRBV24-1 NA NA CATSDRADGYTF TGTGCCACCAGTGATAGAGCTGACGGCTACACCTTC
TRBJ2-7 TRBV20-1 NA few CSAPGDNSYEQYF TGCAGTGCCCCAGGGGACAACTCCTACGAGCAGTACTTC
TRBJ1-1 TRBV7-9 TRBD1 NA CASQRTGGTEAFF TGTGCCAGTCAACGAACAGGGGGCACTGAAGCTTTCTTT
TRBJ1-1 TRBV7-3 NA many CASSSKSDTEAFF TGTGCCAGCAGCTCTAAATCGGACACTGAAGCTTTCTTT
TRBJ2-2 TRBV19 NA NA CASSSIINTGELFF TGTGCCAGTAGTTCGATCATAAACACCGGGGAGCTGTTTTTT
TRBJ1-3 TRBV19 NA NA CASSIDGNTIYF TGTGCCAGTAGTATAGATGGAAACACCATATATTTT
TRBJ2-1 TRBV19 NA many CASSMFTGIEQFF TGTGCCAGTAGTATGTTTACCGGGATTGAGCAGTTCTTC
TRBJ1-3 TRBV15 NA NA CATSRDWPYGNTIYF TGTGCCACCAGCAGAGATTGGCCGTATGGAAACACCATATATTTT
TRBJ2-1 TRBV12-3/TRBV12-4 TRBD2 NA CASSLVVAGIEQFF TGTGCCAGCAGTTTAGTAGTAGCGGGGATTGAGCAGTTCTTC
TRBJ1-5 TRBV2 TRBD1 NA CASRTKGQGSNQPQHF TGTGCCAGCAGGACTAAGGGACAGGGAAGCAATCAGCCCCAGCATTTT
TRBJ2-5 TRBV20-1 TRBD2 NA CSASRRGTSGGASQETQYF TGCAGTGCTTCTCGTCGCGGGACTAGCGGGGGGGCCAGTCAAGAGACCCAGTACTTC
TRBJ2-1 TRBV12-3/TRBV12-4 NA NA CASSFRVNEQFF TGTGCCAGCAGTTTTCGGGTCAATGAGCAGTTCTTC
TRBJ1-2 TRBV10-3 TRBD1 NA CAISESTGNYGYTF TGTGCCATCAGTGAGTCGACAGGGAACTATGGCTACACCTTC
TRBJ1-2 TRBV5-4 TRBD1 once CAIRQGASDGYTF TGTGCCATTCGACAGGGGGCATCGGACGGCTACACCTTC
TRBJ2-2 TRBV24-1 TRBD2 NA CATSGTSGGTGELFF TGTGCCACCAGTGGGACTAGCGGGGGCACCGGGGAGCTGTTTTTT
TRBJ2-7 TRBV25-1 NA few CASSAPLGRSGTYEQYF TGTGCCAGCAGTGCCCCCTTGGGGAGGAGCGGAACCTACGAGCAGTACTTC
TRBJ1-1 TRBV7-9 NA NA CASSLRGLDTEAFF TGTGCCAGCAGCTTAAGGGGTTTAGACACTGAAGCTTTCTTT
TRBJ2-7 TRBV7-8 NA many CASGSYEQYF TGTGCCAGCGGGAGTTACGAGCAGTACTTC
TRBJ1-1 TRBV28 NA NA CASRGIVVCTEAFF TGTGCCAGCAGGGGTATTGTCGTCTGCACTGAAGCTTTCTTT
TRBJ2-1 TRBV10-3 NA NA CAISGAETGRYDEQFF TGTGCCATCAGTGGGGCAGAGACAGGGAGGTACGATGAGCAGTTCTTC
TRBJ1-1 TRBV9 NA many CASSVGILNTEAFF TGTGCCAGCAGCGTAGGGATCTTGAACACTGAAGCTTTCTTT
TRBJ2-5 TRBV11-2 NA many CASSFLGGPQETQYF TGTGCCAGCAGCTTCCTCGGGGGGCCCCAAGAGACCCAGTACTTC
TRBJ1-3 TRBV10-3 NA NA CAISVTGSSGNTIYF TGTGCCATCAGTGTGACGGGAAGCTCTGGAAACACCATATATTTT
TRBJ1-1 TRBV7-9 NA few CASTQGSYTEAFF TGTGCCAGCACCCAGGGTAGCTACACTGAAGCTTTCTTT
TRBJ2-7 TRBV7-3 TRBD1 NA CASLGQGAYEQYF TGTGCCAGCCTGGGACAGGGGGCTTACGAGCAGTACTTC